This is a list of T cell receptor beta chains from one sample in a study of T cells in Graves' hyperthyroidism and ophthalmopathy. TCRdb used MiXCR to reprocess the multiplex PCR reads, holding one entry per CDR3 protein. The repertoire holds 300,000 to 450,000 distinct CDR3 sequences, with roughly 13% as singletons. The sample consisted of blood. The receptors originated from a man aged 25-40 years with Graves' hyperthyroidism that later progressed to Graves' ophthalmopathy. CDR3s include the opening cysteine and the closing phenylalanine or tryptophan. The D gene is left open where the match is weak. The size of a clone is reported for some rows only, either as once, few or many, or as a class for expanded clones.

CDR3 DNA: TGTGCCAGCAGTTTCCGCAGGGGGAGCTCTGGAAACACCATATATTTT
CDR3 protein: CASSFRRGSSGNTIYF
V gene: TRBV28
clone size: many
J gene: TRBJ1-3
D gene: TRBD1

CDR3 DNA: TGTGCCAGCTCACCTTTTGGGGGTTTCTACGAGCAGTACTTC
CDR3 protein: CASSPFGGFYEQYF
V gene: TRBV18
clone size: many
J gene: TRBJ2-7
D gene: NA

CDR3 DNA: TGTGCCAGTTTTGGAGGCGGGGAGCTGTTTTTT
CDR3 protein: CASFGGGELFF
V gene: TRBV9
clone size: NA
J gene: TRBJ2-2
D gene: NA

CDR3 DNA: TGTGCCAGCAGCTTCAGGACAGGGTCCTACGAGCAGTACTTC
CDR3 protein: CASSFRTGSYEQYF
V gene: TRBV7-9
clone size: many
J gene: TRBJ2-7
D gene: TRBD1

CDR3 DNA: TGCAGTGCTAGAGATCTGGGCGAGCAGTTCTTC
CDR3 protein: CSARDLGEQFF
V gene: TRBV20-1
clone size: many
J gene: TRBJ2-1
D gene: NA

CDR3 DNA: TGCAGCGTAACAATTACAGGGGGCCACTATGGCTACACCTTC
CDR3 protein: CSVTITGGHYGYTF
V gene: TRBV29-1
clone size: few
J gene: TRBJ1-2
D gene: TRBD1

CDR3 DNA: TGTGCCAGCAGCCCCAGACAGGGGGCGCGCACCGGGGAGCTGTTTTTT
CDR3 protein: CASSPRQGARTGELFF
V gene: TRBV7-6
clone size: NA
J gene: TRBJ2-2
D gene: TRBD1

CDR3 DNA: TGTGCCAGCACCTACAGGGGGGATTGGAACTATGGCTACACCTTC
CDR3 protein: CASTYRGDWNYGYTF
V gene: TRBV6-1
clone size: few
J gene: TRBJ1-2
D gene: TRBD1

CDR3 DNA: TGTGCCAGCAGTTCTGCAGGGTGGCACACTGAAGCTTTCTTT
CDR3 protein: CASSSAGWHTEAFF
V gene: TRBV6-5
clone size: NA
J gene: TRBJ1-1
D gene: NA

CDR3 DNA: TGCAGTGCGACGGGGGATGAGCAGTTCTTC
CDR3 protein: CSATGDEQFF
V gene: TRBV20-1
clone size: many
J gene: TRBJ2-1
D gene: NA

CDR3 DNA: TGTGCCAGCAGTCTACAGGGGCCGCAGCCCCAGCATTTT
CDR3 protein: CASSLQGPQPQHF
V gene: TRBV27
clone size: many
J gene: TRBJ1-5
D gene: TRBD1

CDR3 DNA: TGTGCTAGTGGTTTATCGCTCTTCCAGGGGGCACCCTACGAGCAGTACTTC
CDR3 protein: CASGLSLFQGAPYEQYF
V gene: TRBV12-5
clone size: NA
J gene: TRBJ2-7
D gene: TRBD1

CDR3 DNA: TGCAGTGCCGCGAGACAGGGCGATGGCTACACCTTC
CDR3 protein: CSAARQGDGYTF
V gene: TRBV20-1
clone size: many
J gene: TRBJ1-2
D gene: TRBD1

CDR3 DNA: TGCGCCAGCAGCCAAATGGGGGGCCCTTCACCCCTCCACTTT
CDR3 protein: CASSQMGGPSPLHF
V gene: TRBV4-3
clone size: few
J gene: TRBJ1-6
D gene: NA

CDR3 DNA: TGTGCCAGCAGCCAGCAGGGGAAGAGCAATCAGCCCCAGCATTTT
CDR3 protein: CASSQQGKSNQPQHF
V gene: TRBV6-1
clone size: many
J gene: TRBJ1-5
D gene: NA

CDR3 DNA: TGCGCCAGCAGCTTAAGGAGGAGGGTTGAGCAGTTCTTC
CDR3 protein: CASSLRRRVEQFF
V gene: TRBV5-1
clone size: NA
J gene: TRBJ2-1
D gene: NA

CDR3 DNA: TGTGCCAGCAGTTTATCGTACGATTTCTTTGAAGCTTTCTTT
CDR3 protein: CASSLSYDFFEAFF
V gene: TRBV27
clone size: NA
J gene: TRBJ1-1
D gene: NA

CDR3 DNA: TGCAGTGCTAGAGCTGGGACTAGCGGCTACGAGCAGTACTTC
CDR3 protein: CSARAGTSGYEQYF
V gene: TRBV20-1
clone size: many
J gene: TRBJ2-7
D gene: TRBD2

CDR3 DNA: TGTGCCAGCAGACAGTCTAGCACAGATACGCAGTATTTT
CDR3 protein: CASRQSSTDTQYF
V gene: TRBV6-1
clone size: NA
J gene: TRBJ2-3
D gene: NA

CDR3 DNA: TGTGCCACCACTACCTGGACAGAGTCCTACGAGCAGTACTTC
CDR3 protein: CATTTWTESYEQYF
V gene: TRBV24-1
clone size: many
J gene: TRBJ2-7
D gene: NA

CDR3 DNA: TGTGCCAGCAGCTTAGTCACCGGGATTGGCGGGGAGCTGTTTTTT
CDR3 protein: CASSLVTGIGGELFF
V gene: TRBV7-8
clone size: many
J gene: TRBJ2-2
D gene: NA

CDR3 DNA: TGCGCCAGCAGCCAAGATAGAGCTTCGAACACTGAAGCTTTCTTT
CDR3 protein: CASSQDRASNTEAFF
V gene: TRBV4-1
clone size: NA
J gene: TRBJ1-1
D gene: NA

CDR3 DNA: TGCGCCAGCAGCTTGGAATATGGTGGTAGGTCACCCCTCCACTTT
CDR3 protein: CASSLEYGGRSPLHF
V gene: TRBV5-1
clone size: NA
J gene: TRBJ1-6
D gene: NA

CDR3 DNA: TGTGCCAGCAGCACAGAAAGGGGGCCGAACTATGGCTACACCTTC
CDR3 protein: CASSTERGPNYGYTF
V gene: TRBV11-2
clone size: many
J gene: TRBJ1-2
D gene: TRBD1

CDR3 DNA: TGCAGTGCTGAACCGGGACAGGGGGCGTTCTCAAGATTACACTATGGCTACACCTTC
CDR3 protein: CSAEPGQGAFSRLHYGYTF
V gene: TRBV20-1
clone size: few
J gene: TRBJ1-2
D gene: TRBD1

CDR3 DNA: TGCGCCAGCAGCTTGGCACCGGGACCTAGTACTTACGAGCAGTACTTC
CDR3 protein: CASSLAPGPSTYEQYF
V gene: TRBV5-1
clone size: few
J gene: TRBJ2-7
D gene: NA

CDR3 DNA: TGTGCCAGCAGTCCCGGGACTAGCGTTATTGAGCAGTTCTTC
CDR3 protein: CASSPGTSVIEQFF
V gene: TRBV2
clone size: NA
J gene: TRBJ2-1
D gene: TRBD2

CDR3 DNA: TGTGCCAGCAGCGTTAGCGGGGGCCAAGAGACCCAGTACTTC
CDR3 protein: CASSVSGGQETQYF
V gene: TRBV3-1
clone size: NA
J gene: TRBJ2-5
D gene: TRBD2

CDR3 DNA: TGTGCCAGCCAGACACTTCTGCCCTACGAGCAGTACTTC
CDR3 protein: CASQTLLPYEQYF
V gene: TRBV28
clone size: many
J gene: TRBJ2-7
D gene: NA

CDR3 DNA: TGTGCCAGCAGTACCCAGGGGGGTCCCTACGAGCAGTACTTC
CDR3 protein: CASSTQGGPYEQYF
V gene: TRBV6-1
clone size: NA
J gene: TRBJ2-7
D gene: NA